This T cell receptor beta chain was identified in a study of a mutant IDH1 vaccine in newly diagnosed glioma. Overall study context: Pretreatment consisted of radiotherapy, temozolomide, or both, with most receiving both.

About this clone: What it binds is not known.

The time point here: baseline, week 1 (first vaccination visit). Treatment: pre-vaccination baseline after standard-of-care therapy. Each tumor in the donors was a new WHO grade 3 or 4 astrocytoma, IDH1-mutant and ATRX-lost. Germline CDR1 and CDR2: SGDLS and YYNGEE. This CDR3 is built from 18 residues. V shed 3 bases and J shed 5 bases, with 26 bases lying between them. Study results and caveats: No link was apparently found between pseudoprogression and changes in top peripheral T cell clonotypes.

Produced via immunoSEQ multiplex PCR; TCRdb's table is partial and in-frame only. The sample gives 55,000 to 70,000 clones, 79% of which show up once; more than 8% is in the top ten. The sequencing used PBMCs, collected from a glioma patient treated with radiotherapy, temozolomide or both. The chain uses TRBV9 and TRBJ2-5; perhaps TRBD1 as D (6 bases). The TCR was taken from a man aged 45 to 65 with glioma. This chain's CDR3 is CASSGRMEDRGHRETQYF. The CDR3 DNA reads as TGTGCCAGCAGCGGGAGGATGGAGGATCGGGGACATCGGGAGACCCAGTACTTC.